This T cell receptor (beta chain) was documented in a study of blood T cell repertoires in COVID-19. The overall study: COVID-19 samples collected from the United States, Italy and Spain covered acute and convalescent phases. PBMCs, B-cell-depleted T cells, or T cells were the source of the cDNA or gDNA that made up the material.

After removal of 5 bases from V and 7 bases from J, the junction contained 8 bases not matched to a gene. Germline loops: CDR1 SGHNT, CDR2 YENEEA. This CDR3 has 15 residues. Per the original methods: Amplification of reference gene primers provided the estimated nucleated cell counts. Measured with immunoSEQ multiplex PCR; TCRdb has only the in-frame clones, and not every one. That table supplies the V and J calls and clone size; D and trimming were determined from the DNA. The data contain over 200,000 clones, 88% of them singletons. Sequencing input: peripheral blood. The origin of this receptor is a middle-aged woman who had recovered from COVID-19. This sequence joins TRBV11-3 and TRBJ1-4; 9 nucleotides match TRBD1. In nucleotides, the CDR3 is TGTGCCAGCAGCCCCAGGGACAGGGCAGGTGAAAAACTGTTTTTT. Translation: CASSPRDRAGEKLFF.